This paragraph covers one TCR beta chain sequence. Its antigen is unidentified. The sample comes from a study of T cell clones after liver transplantation. About the study: Liver transplant recipients had immunosuppression withdrawal attempted within 2 years. Samples came pre-transplant, pre-randomization before withdrawal, and post-randomization after withdrawal ended.

The protocol was immunoSEQ multiplex PCR, while the TCRdb copy is restricted to in-frame clones and leaves out a portion. Of around 110,000 clones in the sample, 90% were seen once. Points from the study as a whole: Donor-reactive sequences fell more than third party-reactive ones, suggesting partial deletion.

The CDR3 is 16 residues long. V was trimmed by 0 bases and J by 1 base, leaving 11 bases between them. Germline V CDR1 and CDR2: MNHNY, SVGAGI (reference sequence). The origin of this receptor is a human patient who received a liver transplant. The graft donor may have contributed some T cells. The sequencing used CD4+ T cells from blood, collected 12 months after liver transplant. This chain joins TRBV6-6 and TRBJ2-3; D may be TRBD2 (6 bases). The CDR3 DNA reads TGTGCCAGCAGTTACTCAGCTAGCGAAGGCACAGATACGCAGTATTTT. This codes for CASSYSASEGTDTQYF.